The rows below give T cell receptor beta chains drawn from one sample of a study of shared clonotypes between healthy human individuals. The table came from immunoSEQ multiplex PCR; TCRdb's copy has only in-frame clones and leaves some out. The sample includes some 600,000 clones, 90% to 97% of them seen just once. Specimen: naive CD8+ T cells sorted from blood. Every receptor here comes from a woman under 40 in good health. CDR3s include the opening cysteine and the closing phenylalanine or tryptophan. A D gene is named only where the DNA matches it firmly. Clone size is stated in some rows and not others, as once, few, many or a class when expanded.

D gene	V gene	clone size	J gene	CDR3 protein	CDR3 DNA
.	TRBV9	.	TRBJ2-1	CASSGNEQFF	TGTGCCAGCAGCGGAAATGAGCAGTTCTTC
.	TRBV5-4	.	TRBJ1-1	CASSHGVTEAFF	TGTGCCAGCAGTCATGGGGTTACTGAAGCTTTCTTT
.	TRBV2	.	TRBJ1-5	CASSDLSAYSNQPQHF	TGTGCCAGCAGTGACTTGTCGGCGTATAGCAATCAGCCCCAGCATTTT
TRBD2	TRBV27	.	TRBJ2-7	CATSTGASGSEQYF	TGTGCCACGTCGACGGGGGCTAGCGGGAGCGAGCAGTACTTC
.	TRBV7-9	.	TRBJ2-7	CASSSPIDGSDEQYF	TGTGCCAGCAGCTCCCCAATCGACGGTTCCGACGAGCAGTACTTC
.	TRBV27	.	TRBJ2-1	CASSLSSGHYNEQFF	TGTGCCAGCAGTTTATCTAGCGGACACTACAATGAGCAGTTCTTC
.	TRBV18	.	TRBJ2-5	CASSPGDVPGKTQYF	TGTGCCAGCTCACCGGGGGACGTTCCGGGGAAGACCCAGTACTTC
.	TRBV7-8	.	TRBJ1-5	CASSLEGQLYQPQHF	TGTGCCAGCAGCTTAGAGGGACAACTATATCAGCCCCAGCATTTT
.	TRBV2	.	TRBJ2-7	CASSDGAASYEQYF	TGTGCCAGCAGTGACGGGGCAGCCTCCTACGAGCAGTACTTC
TRBD2	TRBV27	.	TRBJ2-2	CASSHGTKGNTGELFF	TGTGCCAGCAGTCATGGGACTAAAGGGAACACCGGGGAGCTGTTTTTT
.	TRBV15	once	TRBJ2-1	CATSRDLAWREFYNEQFF	TGTGCCACCAGCAGAGATCTGGCCTGGCGGGAATTCTACAATGAGCAGTTCTTC
TRBD2	TRBV7-9	.	TRBJ2-3	CASILAGASTDTQYF	TGTGCCAGCATTCTAGCGGGAGCCTCCACAGATACGCAGTATTTT
.	TRBV15	.	TRBJ2-5	CATSSGAGSQETQYF	TGTGCCACCAGCAGTGGGGCAGGGTCCCAAGAGACCCAGTACTTC
.	TRBV6-5	.	TRBJ2-7	CASSFRASLHEQYF	TGTGCCAGCAGTTTCCGGGCTAGCCTCCACGAGCAGTACTTC
TRBD1	TRBV10-2	once	TRBJ1-5	CASSAGTENQPQHF	TGCGCCAGCAGCGCCGGGACAGAGAATCAGCCCCAGCATTTT
TRBD1	TRBV5-6	.	TRBJ2-7	CASSLGDSLTPYEQYF	TGTGCCAGCAGCTTGGGGGACAGCCTGACGCCCTACGAGCAGTACTTC
.	TRBV19	.	TRBJ2-1	CASSMMWLPHNEQFF	TGTGCCAGTAGTATGATGTGGCTACCCCACAATGAGCAGTTCTTC
TRBD1	TRBV5-1	.	TRBJ1-1	CASSLTHTGTGAPSEAFF	TGCGCCAGCAGCTTGACTCACACAGGGACAGGAGCTCCGAGTGAAGCTTTCTTT
TRBD2	TRBV7-2	once	TRBJ2-1	CASSTSPGLVSYNEQFF	TGTGCCAGCAGCACCAGTCCGGGACTAGTCTCCTACAATGAGCAGTTCTTC
.	TRBV27	.	TRBJ2-2	CASRDGSPSGELFF	TGTGCCAGCCGGGACGGCTCCCCATCAGGGGAGCTGTTTTTT
.	TRBV15	.	TRBJ2-7	CATSAGLPTSYEQYF	TGTGCCACCAGCGCGGGACTTCCAACCTCCTACGAGCAGTACTTC
.	TRBV9	.	TRBJ2-5	CASSGLSGQETQYF	TGTGCCAGCAGCGGCCTCAGTGGGCAAGAGACCCAGTACTTC
.	TRBV29-1	.	TRBJ1-1	CSVRQATEAFF	TGCAGCGTCCGACAGGCCACTGAAGCTTTCTTT
.	TRBV28	.	TRBJ2-7	CASSSTGSAYEQYF	TGTGCCAGCAGTAGCACAGGTTCCGCCTACGAGCAGTACTTC
TRBD2	TRBV27	.	TRBJ2-1	CASSLIAGGASEQFF	TGTGCCAGCAGTTTAATAGCGGGAGGGGCATCTGAGCAGTTCTTC
TRBD2	TRBV4-1	.	TRBJ2-3	CASSQDWTRRTDTQYF	TGCGCCAGCAGCCAAGATTGGACTAGAAGGACAGATACGCAGTATTTT
TRBD2	TRBV29-1	.	TRBJ2-3	CSTRLAEALTDTQYF	TGCAGCACAAGACTAGCGGAAGCCCTCACAGATACGCAGTATTTT
TRBD2	TRBV18	.	TRBJ2-7	CASSSPLAGGPLRYEQYF	TGTGCCAGCTCATCCCCACTAGCGGGAGGACCCCTGAGGTACGAGCAGTACTTC
TRBD1	TRBV30	.	TRBJ2-3	CAWSPDRGISLAGTDTQYF	TGTGCCTGGAGTCCCGACAGGGGAATTTCTCTGGCGGGCACAGATACGCAGTATTTT
.	TRBV19	.	TRBJ1-4	CASSGRIDEKLFF	TGTGCCAGTAGTGGTCGTATAGATGAAAAACTGTTTTTT
TRBD2	TRBV13	.	TRBJ2-5	CASSSRSSGRYETQYF	TGTGCCAGCAGCTCACGTTCTAGCGGGAGGTACGAGACCCAGTACTTC
TRBD1	TRBV5-1	.	TRBJ2-1	CASSFPGQGMFF	TGCGCCAGCAGCTTCCCGGGACAGGGTATGTTCTTC
TRBD2	TRBV28	.	TRBJ2-1	CASSLPTSDHNEQFF	TGTGCCAGCAGTTTACCGACTAGCGACCACAATGAGCAGTTCTTC
.	TRBV15	.	TRBJ1-4	CATSRVGGELKLFF	TGTGCCACCAGCAGAGTGGGGGGGGAACTAAAACTGTTTTTT
TRBD2	TRBV5-5	.	TRBJ2-7	CASSFGGSYEQYF	TGTGCCAGCAGCTTCGGGGGGAGTTACGAGCAGTACTTC
.	TRBV11-3	.	TRBJ2-7	CASSSGAGRLREQYF	TGTGCCAGCAGCTCGGGGGCAGGGAGGTTGAGGGAGCAGTACTTC
.	TRBV7-9	once	TRBJ1-1	CASSLAQGLFTEAFF	TGTGCCAGCAGCTTAGCGCAGGGGTTATTTACTGAAGCTTTCTTT
TRBD1	TRBV28	.	TRBJ1-4	CASSGGTEGKLFF	TGTGCCAGCAGTGGTGGGACAGAGGGAAAACTGTTTTTT
.	TRBV28	.	TRBJ1-5	CASSLLVPDGSNQPQHF	TGTGCCAGCAGTTTATTAGTACCGGATGGGAGCAATCAGCCCCAGCATTTT
TRBD1	TRBV18	.	TRBJ2-7	CASSPITGGGGYEQYF	TGTGCCAGCTCACCAATTACAGGGGGCGGTGGCTACGAGCAGTACTTC
.	TRBV19	.	TRBJ2-7	CASRKGTSYEQYF	TGTGCCAGTAGGAAAGGAACCTCCTACGAGCAGTACTTC
.	TRBV6-4	.	TRBJ2-7	CASSGAESSYEQYF	TGTGCCAGCAGTGGTGCAGAATCCTCCTACGAGCAGTACTTC
.	TRBV6-1	.	TRBJ1-2	CASRTGGYTF	TGTGCCAGCCGAACAGGAGGCTACACCTTC
TRBD2	TRBV28	.	TRBJ2-7	CASSPMGREGTYEQYF	TGTGCCAGCAGTCCCATGGGGCGGGAGGGAACCTACGAGCAGTACTTC
TRBD1	TRBV29-1	.	TRBJ2-7	CSVEAGTDYEQYF	TGCAGCGTCGAAGCCGGGACAGACTACGAGCAGTACTTC
TRBD1	TRBV5-6	once	TRBJ2-4	CASSLWTGGRNIQYF	TGTGCCAGCAGCTTATGGACAGGGGGCCGGAACATTCAGTACTTC
.	TRBV27	few	TRBJ1-2	CASSGRGGYGYTF	TGTGCCAGCAGTGGAAGGGGAGGCTATGGCTACACCTTC
.	TRBV7-9	.	TRBJ2-1	CASEVVANEQFF	TGTGCCAGCGAGGTGGTGGCCAATGAGCAGTTCTTC
TRBD1	TRBV30	.	TRBJ1-2	CALQGNYGYTF	TGTGCCTTACAGGGGAACTATGGCTACACCTTC
.	TRBV4-1	.	TRBJ2-7	CASSRTETYEQYF	TGCGCCAGCAGCCGGACAGAGACCTACGAGCAGTACTTC
TRBD2	TRBV28	.	TRBJ2-2	CASSLSGGTGELFF	TGTGCCAGCAGTTTATCGGGGGGGACCGGGGAGCTGTTTTTT
.	TRBV6-1	.	TRBJ2-5	CASSELVRRNGETQYF	TGTGCCAGCAGTGAACTCGTTCGTAGGAACGGGGAGACCCAGTACTTC
.	TRBV28	.	TRBJ2-7	CASSFVGYEQYF	TGTGCCAGCAGTTTTGTTGGATACGAGCAGTACTTC
.	TRBV28	.	TRBJ2-4	CASSLQLSGTAENIQYF	TGTGCCAGCAGTTTACAACTTAGCGGCACTGCGGAGAACATTCAGTACTTC
TRBD2	TRBV7-2	once	TRBJ2-1	CASSQAETSLWREQFF	TGTGCCAGCAGCCAGGCCGAGACTAGCTTGTGGCGTGAGCAGTTCTTC
TRBD2	TRBV28	.	TRBJ2-7	CASSLGDLLAGNYEQYF	TGTGCCAGCAGTTTAGGGGATTTACTAGCGGGGAACTACGAGCAGTACTTC
.	TRBV14	.	TRBJ2-7	CASSQVQVSSYEQYF	TGTGCCAGCAGCCAAGTTCAGGTCTCTAGCTACGAGCAGTACTTC